The entry below describes one T cell receptor beta chain. Its antigen is undetermined. The data belong to a study of molecular identifiers for immune sequencing clone quantification. General study results and limits: Over 98% of effector molecules, but under 1% in naive cells, were held by clones with more than 20 RNA copies. A shared barcode on identical TCR molecules could lead to underestimated sizes for highly expanded clones.

Preparation methods for the bulk TCR libraries were those previously described, with listed TCR primers. TCRdb reprocessed the PCR reads via MiXCR and lists one record per CDR3 protein. Here the sample spans approximately 590,000 distinct CDR3 sequences, 25% being singletons. Sorting defined naive CD8 T cells as CD8+CD4-CCR7+CD45RA+. The CDR3 is made up of 13 amino acids. V lost 11 bases to trimming and J lost 4 bases, with 15 bases between them. Looked up from germline, CDR1 is SEHNR and CDR2 is FQNEAQ (reference sequence). Sequencing was performed on naive CD8+ T cells from blood, with Jurkat cell RNA spiked in. Subset indicated: FACS-sorted CD8+CD4-CCR7+CD45RA+ naive T cells. The sequence came from a human donor in good health. Some libraries in this study had Jurkat cell RNA spiked in. The rearrangement joins TRBV7-9 to TRBJ1-3; D is possibly TRBD1 (6 bases). The CDR3 sequence: CASRAGVGNTIYF. DNA of the CDR3: TGTGCCTCCAGGGCAGGGGTCGGAAACACCATATATTTT.